The 8 T cell receptor beta chains given below trace back to one sample, sequenced in a study of T cell responses to AZD1222 COVID-19 vaccine. Measured with immunoSEQ multiplex PCR; TCRdb has only the in-frame clones, and not every one. Of 100,000 to 120,000 clones in the sample, 80% to 90% were seen once. Sequences were derived from peripheral blood, sampled 28 days after the second AZD1222 dose. The receptors derive from an adult who received the AZD1222 COVID-19 vaccine.

This chain uses TRBV4-1 with TRBJ2-3, with 16 bases fitting TRBD2. Germline V gives CDR1 MGHRA, CDR2 YSYEKL. This CDR3 has 18 residues. The V segment lost 1 base and the J segment 0 bases; nucleotides outside the gene matches: 1. CDR3 in DNA: TGCGCCAGCAGCCAAGTGGGACTAGCGGGAGGGAGCACAGATACGCAGTATTTT. Its protein is CASSQVGLAGGSTDTQYF.

V gene TRBV14 combines with J gene TRBJ1-2; D is possibly TRBD1 (6 bases). This CDR3 has 16 amino acids. The ends were cut back, 1 base at V and 0 bases at J, with 12 bases in the middle. From germline, CDR1 is SGHDN and CDR2 FVKESK. The CDR3 DNA reads TGTGCCAGCAGCCAAGGGCCGGGACACCCTAACTATGGCTACACCTTC. Protein product: CASSQGPGHPNYGYTF.

This sequence joins TRBV10-3 and TRBJ1-5; TRBD1 matches at 7 bases. CDR3 length equals 16 residues. The J segment lost 7 bases and the V segment lost 0 bases, leaving 9 bases of the junction unmatched. Germline CDR1 and CDR2: ENHRY and SYGVKD. CDR3 residues: CAISESGTGDRQPQHF. CDR3 sequence (DNA): TGTGCCATCAGTGAGTCAGGAACAGGGGACCGCCAGCCCCAGCATTTT.

J is TRBJ2-2 and V is TRBV30; no firm D call. CDR1 is GTSNPN, CDR2 SVGIG, per germline (reference sequence). The CDR3 is 11 residues long. Trimming cost V 1 base and J 9 bases, with 6 bases left between them. CDR3 DNA: TGTGCCTGGAGTGAGACGCGGGAGCTGTTTTTT. Protein product: CAWSETRELFF.

The J gene is TRBJ1-1, the V gene TRBV27; 10 bases align to TRBD1. Germline values: CDR1 MNHEY, CDR2 SMNVEV (reference sequence). The J segment lost 7 bases and the V segment lost 7 bases, leaving 12 bases of the junction unmatched. The CDR3 totals 15 residues. The CDR3 sequence: CASIPWGQGKFEAFF. CDR3 nucleotides: TGTGCCAGCATCCCGTGGGGACAGGGGAAGTTTGAAGCTTTCTTT.

The V and J genes are TRBV19 and TRBJ1-2, with TRBD1 matching 8 bases. This CDR3 has 13 residues. Trimming at V came to 6 bases and at J to 5 bases, leaving 5 bases not matched to a gene. Per germline, CDR1 LNHDA and CDR2 SQIVND (reference sequence). In DNA, the CDR3 is TGTGCCAGTAGACTCGACAGGGGTTATGGCTACACCTTC. Its protein is CASRLDRGYGYTF.

V usage is TRBV11-2 and J usage is TRBJ1-6; 9 nucleotides align to TRBD1. V lost 1 base, J lost 2 bases, and 0 bases stayed unmatched. CDR1 and CDR2 (germline): SGHAT, FQNNGV. CDR3 length equals 16 residues. The CDR3 sequence is CASSLGQGAYNSPLHF. In DNA form, the CDR3 reads TGTGCCAGCAGCTTAGGACAGGGGGCCTATAATTCACCCCTCCACTTT.

The chain is built from TRBV3-1 (or the pseudogene TRBV3-2) and TRBJ2-2; D ambiguous. CDR1 and CDR2 (germline): LGHDT, YNNKEL (reference sequence). Trimming stripped 2 bases from V and 3 bases from J, with 7 bases between. CDR3 length: 14 residues. CDR3 sequence: CASSQFLDTGELFF. CDR3 in DNA: TGTGCCAGCAGCCAATTCCTCGACACCGGGGAGCTGTTTTTT.